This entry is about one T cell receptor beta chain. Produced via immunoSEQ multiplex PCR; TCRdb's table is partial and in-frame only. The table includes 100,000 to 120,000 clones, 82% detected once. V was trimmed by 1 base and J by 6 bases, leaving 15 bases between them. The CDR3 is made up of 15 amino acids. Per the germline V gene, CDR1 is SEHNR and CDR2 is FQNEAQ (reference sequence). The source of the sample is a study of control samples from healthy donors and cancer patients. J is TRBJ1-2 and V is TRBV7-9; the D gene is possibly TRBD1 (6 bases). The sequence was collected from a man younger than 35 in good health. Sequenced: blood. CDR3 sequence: CASSLGNRAFDGYTF. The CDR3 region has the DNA TGTGCCAGCAGCTTAGGAAACAGGGCATTCGATGGCTACACCTTC.